The 2 T cell receptor beta chains reported below all come from one sample, sequenced in a study of memory CD4+ T cells and cytomegalovirus serostatus. The sort gate was single viable CD3+CD4+CD8-CD45RO+ cells for memory CD4+ T cells. The table came from immunoSEQ multiplex PCR; TCRdb's copy has only in-frame clones and leaves some out. This sample has just under 65,000 clones, with roughly three quarters found just once. The specimen was memory CD4+ T cells from blood. The receptor set was obtained from an adult in good health and CMV-seronegative.

J is TRBJ2-5 and V is TRBV6-5; D tentatively reads TRBD1 or TRBD2 (7 bases each). The CDR3 contains 14 residues. V was cut by 5 bases and J by 4 bases, with 14 bases left in between. Germline values: CDR1 MNHEY, CDR2 SVGAGI. The CDR3 DNA reads TGTGCCAGCAGTCAAAGCAGGGGGGGAGAGACCCAGTACTTC. Amino acids: CASSQSRGGETQYF.

This chain joins TRBV28 and TRBJ1-5; 10 positions match TRBD1. This CDR3 is built from 15 residues. Germline V gives CDR1 MDHEN, CDR2 SYDVKM. V dropped 6 bases and J dropped 7; count of bases not matched to a gene: 9. The chain's CDR3 is CASRRPTGGGQPQHF. The CDR3 bases are TGTGCCAGCAGACGACCGACAGGGGGCGGACAGCCCCAGCATTTT.